This TCR beta chain is from a study of cytomegalovirus exposure and HLA in healthy donors. Broader study findings: The likely origin of a cluster of highly shared sequence variants was a sequencing artifact. Cytomegalovirus status, reportedly, was diagnosed with high specificity and sensitivity by the classifier. The availability of immune exposure information extended only to CMV serostatus.

This PCR relied on a set of 60 Vbeta primers and 13 Jbeta primers. Authors' methods: A later analysis tallied tens of millions of unique TCR beta chains, about 11 million of them shared. Profiling relied on immunoSEQ multiplex PCR, and the TCRdb table lists in-frame clones only, not all of them. Clone size and the V and J calls come from that table; the DNA yielded D and trimming. The sample consists of some 210,000 clones, approximately 87% of them appearing once. About this clone itself: The antigen is undetermined.

Germline lookup yields CDR1 SGHRS and CDR2 YFSETQ. J was trimmed by 8 bases and V by 4 bases; bases with no gene match: 10. The CDR3 consists of 15 residues. Sequenced: PBMCs. The TCR comes from a man aged 25 to 40 in good health and CMV-seronegative. This chain joins TRBV5-1 and TRBJ1-4; 8 bases are shared with TRBD1. The CDR3 loop is CASSENGQGTEKLFF. CDR3 sequence (DNA): TGCGCCAGCAGCGAAAATGGACAGGGAACGGAAAAACTGTTTTTT.